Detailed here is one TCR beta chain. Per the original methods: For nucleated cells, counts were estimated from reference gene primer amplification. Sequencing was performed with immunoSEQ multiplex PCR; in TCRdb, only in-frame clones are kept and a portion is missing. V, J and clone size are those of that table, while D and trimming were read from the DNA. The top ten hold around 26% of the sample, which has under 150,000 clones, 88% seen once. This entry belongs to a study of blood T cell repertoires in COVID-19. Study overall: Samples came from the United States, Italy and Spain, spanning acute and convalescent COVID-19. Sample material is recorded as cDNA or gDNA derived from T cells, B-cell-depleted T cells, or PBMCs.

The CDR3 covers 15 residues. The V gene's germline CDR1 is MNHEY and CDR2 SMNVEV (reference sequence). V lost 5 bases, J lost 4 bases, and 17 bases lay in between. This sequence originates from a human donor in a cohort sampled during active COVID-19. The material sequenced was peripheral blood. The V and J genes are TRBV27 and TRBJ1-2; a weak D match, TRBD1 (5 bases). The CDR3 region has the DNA TGTGCCAGCAGTGGGGGGACGCTCGGTGTCTATGGCTACACCTTC. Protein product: CASSGGTLGVYGYTF.